This passage covers 26 T cell receptor beta chains from one sample sequenced in a study of T cell changes during pregnancy in multiple sclerosis. Using immunoSEQ multiplex PCR, the repertoire was profiled, and TCRdb retains in-frame clones only, with some absent. The sample gives about 64,000 clones, roughly 88% of which show up once; about 2% is in the top ten. The source was peripheral blood, collected in the second trimester of pregnancy. All receptors come from a female donor in good health, enrolled as a control in a pregnancy study.

The rearrangement links TRBV5-8 to TRBJ1-3, with a weak D call TRBD1 (6 bases). This CDR3 comprises 19 residues. CDR1 SGHTS and CDR2 YDEGEE come from the germline V gene. Trimming removed 0 bases from V and 0 bases from J, with 19 bases in between. CDR3 loop: CASSLEVGPGVYSGNTIYF. In nucleotides, the CDR3 is TGTGCCAGCAGCTTGGAGGTCGGCCCAGGGGTCTACTCTGGAAACACCATATATTTT. The entire variable domain, with the rest obtained from reference TRBV5-8 and TRBJ1-3, is as follows: EAGVTQSPTHLIKTRGQQATLRCSPISGHTSVYWYQQALGLGLQFLLWYDEGEERNRGNFPPRFSGRQFPNYSSELNVNALELEDSALYLCASSLEVGPGVYSGNTIYFGEGSWLTVV.

The rearrangement joins TRBV5-1 to TRBJ1-2, with 7 bases matching TRBD1. The germline V gene encodes CDR1 SGHRS and CDR2 YFSETQ. There are 13 residues in the CDR3. The V gene end was trimmed by 6 bases and the J gene end by 5 bases; junction bases not matched to a gene: 7. The CDR3 DNA is TGCGCCAGCAACTATGGACAGGCTTATGGCTACACCTTC. It encodes CASNYGQAYGYTF.

The table lists this clone with a few counts. The gene calls are TRBV12-5 and TRBJ1-1; no reliable D call. The CDR3 is 13 residues long. Between the trimmed V and J ends, which lost 4 bases and 1 base, there was a span of 7 bases. Germline-derived CDR1 and CDR2 are LGHNT and FRNRAP. The CDR3: CASGWARNTEAFF. CDR3 nucleotide sequence: TGTGCTAGTGGTTGGGCACGGAACACTGAAGCTTTCTTT.

The chain carries TRBV7-6 and TRBJ2-7; tentative D call: TRBD1 (7 bases). The CDR3 is 14 amino acids. With 5 bases removed from V and 4 bases from J, the gap between germline ends came to 15 bases. CDR1 is SGHVS, CDR2 FNYEAQ, per germline. CDR3 in DNA: TGTGCCAGCAGCCTGGAGGGGACAGCTTACGAGCAGTACTTC. Translating gives CASSLEGTAYEQYF.

CDR3 sequence reads: CARPTWVAGRFGHEQYF. The CDR3 DNA reads TGTGCCAGACCCACCTGGGTTGCGGGCCGATTTGGCCACGAGCAGTACTTC. The chain joins TRBV5-3 to TRBJ2-7, with D possibly being TRBD2 (5 bases). TRBV5-3 is an open reading frame, and its role is uncertain. The CDR3 sequence is 17 residues long. Trimming shortened V by 7 bases and J by 5 bases, and 28 bases separated the two germline ends.

The chain carries TRBV9 and TRBJ2-2; no definite D call. The germline gives CDR1 SGDLS, CDR2 YYNGEE. The CDR3 has 13 amino acids. Trimming took 0 bases from V and 3 from J, leaving 3 bases between them. The CDR3 region is CASSVADTGELFF. The CDR3 DNA reads as TGTGCCAGCAGCGTAGCTGACACCGGGGAGCTGTTTTTT.

Points on this clone: Other DNA sequences in the sample encode the same CDR3. V usage is TRBV27 and J usage is TRBJ1-5, with D possibly matching TRBD1 (6 bases). V shed 5 bases and J shed 3 bases, with 14 bases lying between them. The V gene's germline CDR1 is MNHEY and CDR2 SMNVEV (reference sequence). There are 15 residues in the CDR3. CDR3 sequence reads: CASSPGQGTNQPQHF. In DNA, the CDR3 is TGTGCCAGCAGTCCAGGGCAGGGGACCAATCAGCCCCAGCATTTT.

The V call is TRBV27, the J call TRBJ1-3; 8 bases are a match to TRBD1. V gave up 5 bases and J gave up 3 bases; unmatched junction bases: 3. The CDR3 is 14 residues long. The germline gives CDR1 MNHEY, CDR2 SMNVEV (reference sequence). The DNA for the CDR3 is TGTGCCAGCAGTCAACAGGGGGTTGGAAACACCATATATTTT. This sequence encodes CASSQQGVGNTIYF.

In its sample, this clone was seen a few times. J is TRBJ2-7 and V is TRBV6-5; 8 bases are a match to TRBD1. With 6 bases clipped from V and 2 bases from J, the junction kept 9 bases outside the gene matches. Germline CDR1 and CDR2: MNHEY and SVGAGI. CDR3 length: 15 amino acids. CDR3 protein: CASRSGQGGTYEQYF. CDR3 sequence (DNA): TGTGCCAGCAGATCCGGACAGGGTGGGACCTACGAGCAGTACTTC.

This sequence joins TRBV6-1 and TRBJ1-1; D is unresolved. Between the trimmed V and J ends, which lost 1 base and 0 bases, there was a span of 12 bases. The CDR3 has 16 amino acids. The germline gives CDR1 MNHNS, CDR2 SASEGT. DNA for the CDR3: TGTGCCAGCAGTGAAGGGGCAAGGCCTATGAACACTGAAGCTTTCTTT. Translation: CASSEGARPMNTEAFF.

The genes are TRBV6-5 and TRBJ2-7, with D tentatively TRBD2 (6 bases). With 7 bases removed from V and 2 bases from J, the gap between germline ends came to 15 bases. Per the germline V gene, CDR1 is MNHEY and CDR2 is SVGAGI. The CDR3 is 14 amino acids. CDR3 protein: CASTGTVPTYEQYF. Written as DNA, the CDR3 is TGTGCCAGCACCGGGACTGTTCCTACCTACGAGCAGTACTTC.

The J gene is TRBJ2-1, the V gene TRBV19; TRBD2 aligns across 11 bases. Trimming removed 3 bases from V and 9 bases from J; junction bases left unmatched: 7. The length of the CDR3 is 15 residues. Germline CDR1 LNHDA, CDR2 SQIVND (reference sequence). The CDR3 loop is CASSIMLAGGGEQFF. CDR3 DNA: TGTGCCAGTAGTATTATGTTAGCGGGAGGGGGTGAGCAGTTCTTC.

The chain carries TRBV7-2 and TRBJ2-2, with D possibly matching TRBD2 (5 bases). V shed 0 bases and J shed 8 bases, with 7 bases lying between them. The CDR3 extends over 13 amino acids. The germline CDR1 and CDR2 sequences are SGHTA and FQGNSA. The CDR3 nucleotides are TGTGCCAGCAGCTTAGCGGGAGCAGGGGAGCTGTTTTTT. It codes for CASSLAGAGELFF.

The gene calls are TRBV19 and TRBJ1-1; D is possibly TRBD1 (5 bases). Germline loops: CDR1 LNHDA, CDR2 SQIVND (reference sequence). V shed 3 bases and J shed 4 bases, with 15 bases lying between them. The CDR3 length is 15 residues. The CDR3, as DNA: TGTGCCAGTAGTATTTCAGGGCGAGGAAGCACTGAAGCTTTCTTT. Translating it yields CASSISGRGSTEAFF.

This chain links TRBV5-1 with TRBJ2-2; no clear D. V was shortened by 4 bases and J by 3 bases, with 7 bases between the two germline ends. Germline V gene sequence: CDR1 SGHRS, CDR2 YFSETQ. CDR3 length: 13 amino acids. The CDR3 is CASSRSDTGELFF. CDR3 DNA: TGCGCCAGCAGCCGCAGTGACACCGGGGAGCTGTTTTTT. Filled out from reference TRBV5-1 and TRBJ2-2, the complete variable domain reads KAGVTQTPRYLIKTRGQQVTLSCSPISGHRSVSWYQQTPGQGLQFLFEYFSETQRNKGNFPGRFSGRQFSNSRSEMNVSTLELGDSALYLCASSRSDTGELFFGEGSRLTVL.

V usage is TRBV29-1 and J usage is TRBJ2-2; D gene unclear. Germline values: CDR1 SQVTM, CDR2 ANQGSEA. This CDR3 spans 15 amino acids. Between the trimmed V and J ends, which lost 4 bases and 5 bases, there was a span of 17 bases. Here the CDR3 DNA reads TGCAGCGTTGGAGGTGCTCAACCCTTTACCGGGGAGCTGTTTTTT. Amino acids: CSVGGAQPFTGELFF.

The gene calls are TRBV5-1 and TRBJ2-3, with 9 bases matching TRBD1. CDR1 is SGHRS, CDR2 YFSETQ, per germline. The CDR3 covers 16 residues. J lost 0 bases, V lost 0 bases, and 2 bases had no gene match. The CDR3 nucleotides are TGCGCCAGCAGCTTGGCCGGGACAGGGAGCACAGATACGCAGTATTTT. This codes for CASSLAGTGSTDTQYF. Full variable domain (outside the CDR3, taken from reference TRBV5-1 and TRBJ2-3): KAGVTQTPRYLIKTRGQQVTLSCSPISGHRSVSWYQQTPGQGLQFLFEYFSETQRNKGNFPGRFSGRQFSNSRSEMNVSTLELGDSALYLCASSLAGTGSTDTQYFGPGTRLTVL.

This chain links TRBV25-1 with TRBJ2-1, with D unresolved. V was cut by 2 bases and J by 1 base, with 3 bases left in between. CDR1 is MGHDK, CDR2 SYGVNS, per germline. This CDR3 has 13 residues. CDR3 sequence: CASSELSYNEQFF. The CDR3 DNA reads TGTGCCAGCAGTGAACTGTCCTACAATGAGCAGTTCTTC.

To note about this clone: Other nucleotide sequences from this sample produce the same CDR3. The gene calls are TRBV5-4 and TRBJ2-3; maybe TRBD1 (5 bases). The CDR3 totals 14 residues. V dropped 1 base and J dropped 0 bases, with 6 bases sitting between them. The V gene's germline CDR1 is SGHNT and CDR2 YYREEE (reference sequence). In DNA, the CDR3 is TGTGCCAGCAGCTTGCAGGGTAGCACAGATACGCAGTATTTT. Translation: CASSLQGSTDTQYF.

The chain uses TRBV10-2 and TRBJ1-1; D is ambiguous. V was clipped by 2 bases and J by 1 base, with 5 bases between them. CDR1 is WSHSY, CDR2 SAAADI, per germline. The CDR3 extends over 13 amino acids. CDR3 loop: CASSERENTEAFF. CDR3 in DNA: TGCGCCAGCAGTGAGCGGGAGAACACTGAAGCTTTCTTT.

The chain is built from TRBV6-1 and TRBJ2-3; the D gene is possibly TRBD2 (5 bases). The germline gives CDR1 MNHNS, CDR2 SASEGT. The CDR3 loop spans 14 amino acids. V was shortened by 6 bases and J by 0 bases, with 10 bases between the two germline ends. CDR3 sequence (DNA): TGTGCCAGCAGCCGAGGGTCTAGCACAGATACGCAGTATTTT. Protein: CASSRGSSTDTQYF.

Here the CDR3 reads CAWYPGTGWAEAFF. CDR3 sequence (DNA): TGTGCCTGGTATCCCGGGACAGGGTGGGCTGAAGCTTTCTTT. This sequence joins TRBV30 and TRBJ1-1; 9 positions match TRBD1. The CDR3 loop spans 14 amino acids. The junction had 10 bases not matched to a gene; V was cut back by 5 bases and J by 6 bases. Germline V lookup: CDR1 GTSNPN, CDR2 SVGIG (reference sequence).

The chain has TRBV6-5 and TRBJ2-3; a weak D match, TRBD1 (6 bases). The CDR3 length is 14 residues. Trimming removed 11 bases at V and 2 bases at J, with 17 bases between. Germline V lookup: CDR1 MNHEY, CDR2 SVGAGI. The CDR3 DNA sequence: TGTGCCGTTAAAGGGACATCGATCACAGATACGCAGTATTTT. This translates into CAVKGTSITDTQYF.

This sequence joins TRBV6-4 and TRBJ2-1; TRBD1 agrees at 7 bases. Germline V gives CDR1 MRHNA, CDR2 SNTAGT. J was trimmed by 7 bases and V by 2 bases; bases with no gene match: 2. This CDR3 region has 13 residues. The CDR3 sequence is CASSDGTVNEQFF. In nucleotides, the CDR3 is TGTGCCAGCAGTGACGGGACAGTTAATGAGCAGTTCTTC.

This sequence joins TRBV25-1 and TRBJ2-2; D perhaps matches TRBD2 (5 bases). This CDR3 has 11 residues. Germline values: CDR1 MGHDK, CDR2 SYGVNS. V was cut by 6 bases and J by 8 bases, with 7 bases left in between. The CDR3 region is CASSPGGELFF. DNA of the CDR3: TGTGCCAGCAGCCCGGGAGGGGAGCTGTTTTTT.

The V call is TRBV6-5, the J call TRBJ1-1; a possible D gene is TRBD1 (5 bases). The germline CDR1 and CDR2 sequences are MNHEY and SVGAGI. This CDR3 comprises 12 residues. With 6 bases removed from V and 12 bases from J, the gap between germline ends came to 17 bases. CDR3 DNA: TGTGCCAGCAGCCCCAGGGCAGGGCAACCTTTCTTT. Translation gives CASSPRAGQPFF.